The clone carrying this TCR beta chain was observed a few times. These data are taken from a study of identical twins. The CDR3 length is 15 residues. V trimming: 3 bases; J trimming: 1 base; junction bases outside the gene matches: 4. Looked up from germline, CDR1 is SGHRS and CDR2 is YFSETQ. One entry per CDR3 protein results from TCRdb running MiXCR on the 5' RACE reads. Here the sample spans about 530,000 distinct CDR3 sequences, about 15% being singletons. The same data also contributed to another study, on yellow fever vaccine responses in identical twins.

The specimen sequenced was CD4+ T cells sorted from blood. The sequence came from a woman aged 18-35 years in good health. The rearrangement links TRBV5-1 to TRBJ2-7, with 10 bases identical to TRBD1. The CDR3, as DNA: TGCGCCAGCAGCTACGGGACAGGGGCGTCCTACGAGCAGTACGTC. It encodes CASSYGTGASYEQYV.